This is a list of T cell receptor beta chains from one sample in a study of cytomegalovirus exposure and HLA in healthy donors. Sequenced by immunoSEQ multiplex PCR; TCRdb stores in-frame clones only, minus some. The table includes around 90,000 clones, around three quarters detected once. The sample taken for sequencing was PBMCs. The receptors here all came from a man aged 25-45 years in good health and CMV-seronegative. Each CDR3 is given with its conserved first and last residue. Fields, in order: clone size, J gene, V gene, D gene, CDR3 DNA, CDR3 protein. D genes are given only for firm matches. Part of the rows lack a size; the others show once, few, many or a class for expanded clones.

abundance: once; j_gene: TRBJ1-2; v_gene: TRBV5-4; d_gene: TRBD1; CDR3nt: TGTGCCAGCAGCTTGGCCGGTACAGGGGTTTATGGCTACACCTTC; CDR3aa: CASSLAGTGVYGYTF
abundance: -; j_gene: TRBJ1-3; v_gene: TRBV6-4; d_gene: -; CDR3nt: TGTGCCAGCAGTGACTCTTATTGTCGGTACCTGATTGATCGGTCAGGGGAAGGAAACACCATATATTTT; CDR3aa: CASSDSYCRYLIDRSGEGNTIYF
abundance: -; j_gene: TRBJ1-1; v_gene: TRBV2; d_gene: -; CDR3nt: TGTGCCAGCAGTTACCAGGGCGGGGGCACTGAAGCTTTCTTT; CDR3aa: CASSYQGGGTEAFF
abundance: -; j_gene: TRBJ1-3; v_gene: TRBV2; d_gene: -; CDR3nt: TGTGCCAGCAGTGTCCACTCTGGAAACACCATATATTTT; CDR3aa: CASSVHSGNTIYF
abundance: few; j_gene: TRBJ2-5; v_gene: TRBV6-5; d_gene: -; CDR3nt: TGTGCCAGCAGTCGTACAGGGTCACAGACCCAGTACTTC; CDR3aa: CASSRTGSQTQYF
abundance: -; j_gene: TRBJ2-2; v_gene: TRBV5-6; d_gene: -; CDR3nt: TGTGCCAGCAGCTTTGACACGAACACCGGGGAGCTGTTTTTT; CDR3aa: CASSFDTNTGELFF
abundance: -; j_gene: TRBJ2-3; v_gene: TRBV6-4; d_gene: TRBD2; CDR3nt: TGTGCCAGCAGTCCCATAGCGGGAGTGGCAGATACGCAGTATTTT; CDR3aa: CASSPIAGVADTQYF
abundance: -; j_gene: TRBJ1-1; v_gene: TRBV6-5; d_gene: TRBD1; CDR3nt: TGTGCCAGCAGTTGGGACAGGGAATCCCTTGGGGCTTTCTTT; CDR3aa: CASSWDRESLGAFF
abundance: -; j_gene: TRBJ2-3; v_gene: TRBV6-6; d_gene: TRBD2; CDR3nt: TGTGCCAGCAGCAAAGGGACTACTTACACAGATACGCAGTATTTT; CDR3aa: CASSKGTTYTDTQYF
abundance: -; j_gene: TRBJ1-1; v_gene: TRBV7-9; d_gene: TRBD1; CDR3nt: TGTTCCAGCAGCTTAGCAGGGGGTGGAGGGAACACTGAAGCTTTCTTT; CDR3aa: CSSSLAGGGGNTEAFF
abundance: -; j_gene: TRBJ1-1; v_gene: TRBV6-1; d_gene: TRBD1; CDR3nt: TGTGCCAGCAGCAACAGGGGGAACGCTGAAGCTTTCTTT; CDR3aa: CASSNRGNAEAFF
abundance: -; j_gene: TRBJ2-3; v_gene: TRBV6-1; d_gene: -; CDR3nt: TGTGCCAGCAGTGAGCGGGCGGTAACTAGCACAGATACGCAGTATTTT; CDR3aa: CASSERAVTSTDTQYF
abundance: few; j_gene: TRBJ2-7; v_gene: TRBV2; d_gene: -; CDR3nt: TGTGCCAGCGGGGGGATGAGCTCCTACGAGCAGTACTTC; CDR3aa: CASGGMSSYEQYF
abundance: -; j_gene: TRBJ2-2; v_gene: TRBV10-3; d_gene: -; CDR3nt: TGTGCCATCAGTGATTTCGGACACACTAACACCGGGGAGCTGTTTTTT; CDR3aa: CAISDFGHTNTGELFF
abundance: -; j_gene: TRBJ1-1; v_gene: TRBV6-5; d_gene: -; CDR3nt: TGTGCCAGCAGTTACCTCCCCACAGGGAACACTGAAGCTTTCTTT; CDR3aa: CASSYLPTGNTEAFF
abundance: -; j_gene: TRBJ2-7; v_gene: TRBV9; d_gene: TRBD1; CDR3nt: TGTGCCAGCAGCGTAGGGGACAGGGTGGCCGAGCAGTACTTC; CDR3aa: CASSVGDRVAEQYF
abundance: -; j_gene: TRBJ1-1; v_gene: TRBV19; d_gene: -; CDR3nt: TGTGCCAGTAGTTACAGCCGGAACACTGAAGCTTTCTTT; CDR3aa: CASSYSRNTEAFF
abundance: -; j_gene: TRBJ1-1; v_gene: TRBV11-2; d_gene: -; CDR3nt: TGTGCCAGCAGCTTAGCTGCGGACTGGAACACTGAAGCTTTCTTT; CDR3aa: CASSLAADWNTEAFF
abundance: -; j_gene: TRBJ2-1; v_gene: TRBV5-1; d_gene: -; CDR3nt: TGCGCCAGCAGCTCCCCTGCGGATCTCCGCTCCTACAATGAGCAGTTCTTC; CDR3aa: CASSSPADLRSYNEQFF
abundance: -; j_gene: TRBJ1-4; v_gene: TRBV27; d_gene: TRBD1; CDR3nt: TGTGCCAGCAGTCCGTTGACAGGGTCTAATGAAAAACTGTTTTTT; CDR3aa: CASSPLTGSNEKLFF
abundance: -; j_gene: TRBJ2-7; v_gene: TRBV6-5; d_gene: -; CDR3nt: TGTGCCAGCAGTTCAACAGGGCCTTACGAGCAGTACTTC; CDR3aa: CASSSTGPYEQYF
abundance: -; j_gene: TRBJ2-1; v_gene: TRBV29-1; d_gene: -; CDR3nt: TGCAGCGTTGAAACTGGCGGTTACAATGAGCAGTTCTTC; CDR3aa: CSVETGGYNEQFF
abundance: few; j_gene: TRBJ2-7; v_gene: TRBV6-5; d_gene: -; CDR3nt: TGTGCCAGCAGTTACCAACAGAGCTCCTACGAGCAGTACTTC; CDR3aa: CASSYQQSSYEQYF
abundance: -; j_gene: TRBJ1-3; v_gene: TRBV6-1; d_gene: TRBD1; CDR3nt: TGTGCCAGCAGTGGACAGGGGGCTGGAAACACCATATACTTT; CDR3aa: CASSGQGAGNTIYF
abundance: -; j_gene: TRBJ1-1; v_gene: TRBV18; d_gene: TRBD1; CDR3nt: TGTGCCAGCTCACAGGGGGCGGAAGGCACTGAAGCTTTCTTT; CDR3aa: CASSQGAEGTEAFF
abundance: -; j_gene: TRBJ2-2; v_gene: TRBV18; d_gene: -; CDR3nt: TGTGCCAGCTCGATAGGACAGATAAACACCGGGGAGCTGTTTTTT; CDR3aa: CASSIGQINTGELFF
abundance: -; j_gene: TRBJ2-1; v_gene: TRBV28; d_gene: -; CDR3nt: TGTGCCAGCAGCCTCCTACTGAGCTCCTACAATGAGCAGTTCTTC; CDR3aa: CASSLLLSSYNEQFF
abundance: once; j_gene: TRBJ1-4; v_gene: TRBV18; d_gene: TRBD1; CDR3nt: TGTGCCAGCTCACGGGAACAGGGGCGAACTAATGAAAAACTGTTTTTT; CDR3aa: CASSREQGRTNEKLFF